This passage covers 27 T cell receptor beta chains from one sample sequenced in a study of T-cell memory formation after mild COVID-19. One entry per CDR3 protein, called by TCRdb with MiXCR from the 5' RACE reads. The repertoire holds roughly 340,000 distinct CDR3 sequences, with around 15% as singletons. The sequenced material came from PBMCs or a T cell subset sorted from them (not recorded which). The origin of the receptors is a man younger than 30 who had mild COVID-19 (a few samples of this study predate the infection). Cell type and time point are not known.

The rearrangement uses TRBV6-1 and TRBJ2-3, with D maybe TRBD1 (5 bases). Germline V gene data show CDR1 as MNHNS and CDR2 as SASEGT. The V gene lost 7 bases and the J gene lost 2 bases, with 22 bases spanning the gap. The CDR3 is 17 residues long. The CDR3 DNA is TGTGCCAGCACTTCCAGGGATCCGCCTCCACACACAGATACGCAGTATTTT. This codes for CASTSRDPPPHTDTQYF.

This clonotype was recorded a few times. The CDR3 loop reads CASSLGLGVTSTDTQYF. Here the CDR3 DNA reads TGTGCCAGCAGCTTAGGTCTCGGAGTCACTAGCACAGATACGCAGTATTTT. This chain uses TRBV7-6 with TRBJ2-3, with D uncertain. The V gene lost 1 base and the J gene lost 0 bases, with 14 bases spanning the gap. This CDR3 comprises 17 residues. The V gene's germline CDR1 is SGHVS and CDR2 FNYEAQ.

This clonotype was observed a handful of times. One end of the junction fails to match germline, which may point to a read error. This chain uses TRBV2 with TRBJ1-1; D not certain. The CDR3 has 12 amino acids. In germline, CDR1 is SNHLY, CDR2 FYNNEI. The CDR3 DNA is TGTGCCAGCAGTGAAGCGGGGTTAGGCCCTAACTTT. Translating gives CASSEAGLGPNF.

This clonotype was detected a few times. The chain has TRBV11-2 and TRBJ2-1; TRBD2 aligns across 10 bases. This CDR3 contains 15 residues. Germline CDR1 SGHAT, CDR2 FQNNGV. The trim removed 6 bases at V and 9 bases at J, leaving 11 bases unmatched. CDR3 bases: TGTGCCAGCAGAAGACCGGGACTAGCGTCAAGTGAGCAGTTCTTC. Its protein product is CASRRPGLASSEQFF.

V usage is TRBV7-9 and J usage is TRBJ2-1; no clear D. Germline V gene data show CDR1 as SEHNR and CDR2 as FQNEAQ (reference sequence). Trimming shortened V by 5 bases and J by 7 bases, and 12 bases separated the two germline ends. This CDR3 comprises 13 residues. This chain's CDR3 is CASSPRLGNEQFF. DNA for the CDR3: TGTGCCAGCAGCCCACGTTTAGGGAATGAGCAGTTCTTC.

This clonotype was seen only a few times. The chain links TRBV15 to TRBJ2-1, with 7 positions matching TRBD2. The junction had 10 bases not matched to a gene; V was cut back by 2 bases and J by 6 bases. Germline V gene sequence: CDR1 LNHNV, CDR2 YYDKDF (reference sequence). The CDR3 spans 16 residues. The CDR3 loop reads CATSRRGGGYSNEQFF. In nucleotides, the CDR3 is TGTGCCACCAGCAGAAGAGGCGGGGGTTATAGCAATGAGCAGTTCTTC.

The chain links TRBV4-3 to TRBJ1-2, with 10 bases that match TRBD1. Germline lookup yields CDR1 LGHNA and CDR2 YSLEER. This CDR3 has 17 residues. J lost 1 base, V lost 3 bases, and 8 bases had no gene match. The CDR3 loop reads CASSHLRDRGVNYGYTF. The CDR3 DNA reads TGCGCCAGCAGCCACCTCCGGGACAGGGGAGTTAACTATGGCTACACCTTC.

The chain couples TRBV4-2 to TRBJ2-1; 10 nucleotides line up with TRBD2. The germline V gene encodes CDR1 LGHNA and CDR2 YNFKEQ. V lost 3 bases and J lost 9; bases outside the gene matches: 8. This CDR3 is 15 amino acids long. CDR3 region: CASSQGTSDWGEQFF. The CDR3 DNA sequence: TGTGCCAGCAGCCAGGGGACTAGCGATTGGGGTGAGCAGTTCTTC.

In nucleotides, the CDR3 is TGTGCCAGCAGACCCGGGACAGGGAGCTACGAGCAGTACTTC. Protein sequence: CASRPGTGSYEQYF. The rearrangement joins TRBV5-4 to TRBJ2-7, with 9 bases fitting TRBD1. CDR3 length: 14 amino acids. Looked up from germline, CDR1 is SGHNT and CDR2 is YYREEE (reference sequence). The V gene end was trimmed by 5 bases and the J gene end by 3 bases; junction bases not matched to a gene: 6.

This clonotype was observed a handful of times. The rearrangement joins TRBV6-5 to TRBJ2-7; the match to TRBD1 covers 10 bases. Germline loops: CDR1 MNHEY, CDR2 SVGAGI. CDR3 size: 14 residues. V gave up 9 bases and J gave up 6 bases; unmatched junction bases: 11. The CDR3 DNA reads TGTGCCAGTGGGACTCCGGGACAGGGGTTCGAGCAGTACTTC. Translated, it gives CASGTPGQGFEQYF.

This clonotype came up a few times. In nucleotides, the CDR3 is TGCAGCGTACCCTCGGTCGAAGGTGTATCTGGAAACACCATATATTTT. Its protein is CSVPSVEGVSGNTIYF. The rearrangement links TRBV29-1 to TRBJ1-3; unclear D gene. The V gene's germline CDR1 is SQVTM and CDR2 ANQGSEA. The CDR3 is 16 amino acids. V dropped 6 bases and J dropped 1 base, with 19 bases sitting between them.

The chain employs TRBV7-7 and TRBJ2-5; TRBD2 matches 11 bases. The CDR3 runs 19 residues. V dropped 1 base and J dropped 1; count of bases not matched to a gene: 11. CDR1 SSHAT and CDR2 FNYEAQ come from the germline V gene (reference sequence). The CDR3 DNA reads as TGTGCCAGCAGCTTAGAATTGGCTAGCGGGGGGATTGGCCAAGAGACCCAGTACTTC. Translating it yields CASSLELASGGIGQETQYF.

V is TRBV28 and J is TRBJ2-1; D perhaps matches TRBD2 (7 bases). The germline CDR1 and CDR2 sequences are MDHEN and SYDVKM. V lost 7 bases and J lost 0, with 10 bases in between. The CDR3 is 14 residues long. CDR3 region: CASIAGASYNEQFF. The CDR3 coding sequence is TGTGCCAGCATCGCGGGGGCCTCCTACAATGAGCAGTTCTTC.

This chain links TRBV2 with TRBJ1-5; D unclear. CDR1 and CDR2 (germline): SNHLY, FYNNEI. Trimming took 6 bases from V and 5 from J, leaving 11 bases between them. There are 13 residues in the CDR3. CDR3 region: CASRPRDDQPQHF. The CDR3 DNA follows: TGTGCCAGCAGACCAAGGGATGATCAGCCCCAGCATTTT.

The V call is TRBV20-1, the J call TRBJ1-5, with D unclear. The CDR3 loop spans 16 amino acids. Germline lookup yields CDR1 DFQATT and CDR2 SNEGSKA (reference sequence). Trimming stripped 3 bases from V and 0 bases from J, with 15 bases between. CDR3 in amino acids: CSASPYRTLSNQPQHF. The CDR3 nucleotides are TGCAGTGCTAGCCCCTATCGGACTCTTAGCAATCAGCCCCAGCATTTT.

This clonotype was detected a few times. The gene calls are TRBV2 and TRBJ2-7; D gene ambiguous. V gave up 3 bases and J gave up 1 base, with 7 bases separating them. This CDR3 region has 13 residues. CDR1 SNHLY and CDR2 FYNNEI come from the germline V gene. The CDR3: CASSELDSYEQYV. In DNA, the CDR3 is TGTGCCAGCAGTGAGCTGGATTCCTACGAGCAGTACGTC.

This rearrangement joins TRBV19 to TRBJ2-2; the D gene is possibly TRBD1 (6 bases). The CDR3 has 15 amino acids. Germline loops: CDR1 LNHDA, CDR2 SQIVND (reference sequence). V was pared by 10 bases and J by 0 bases, with 15 bases between. The CDR3 sequence is CATRPGHANTGELFF. For the CDR3, the DNA is TGTGCCACTCGACCGGGACACGCGAACACCGGGGAGCTGTTTTTT.

The chain carries TRBV7-2 and TRBJ2-5, with TRBD2 matching over 8 bases. This CDR3 region has 14 residues. The ends lost 4 bases at V and 4 bases at J; junction bases unmatched: 5. CDR1 and CDR2 (germline): SGHTA, FQGNSA. CDR3 nucleotide sequence: TGTGCCAGCAGCTGGGCGGGAGGTCGAGAGACCCAGTACTTC. Translating it yields CASSWAGGRETQYF.

The J gene is TRBJ2-7, the V gene TRBV10-3; D uncertain. The CDR3 loop spans 15 amino acids. Germline V gene sequence: CDR1 ENHRY, CDR2 SYGVKD. The V gene lost 3 bases and the J gene lost 1 base, with 13 bases spanning the gap. The CDR3 DNA reads as TGTGCCATCAGTGACACTTTACAGTTGTCCTACGAGCAGTACGTC. Protein: CAISDTLQLSYEQYV.

This chain uses TRBV6-2 or TRBV6-3 with TRBJ1-2; a possible D gene is TRBD1 (5 bases). V was shortened by 6 bases and J by 8 bases, with 19 bases between the two germline ends. Germline V lookup: CDR1 MNHEY, CDR2 SVGEGT. CDR3 size: 14 residues. The CDR3 loop is CASSHGWGVHGYTF. DNA for the CDR3: TGTGCCAGCAGCCACGGATGGGGGGTTCACGGCTACACCTTC.

This clonotype was found many times. The genes are TRBV7-2 and TRBJ2-7; TRBD2 matches 13 bases. The CDR3 is 18 residues long. The junction had 9 bases not matched to a gene; V was cut back by 4 bases and J by 0 bases. Germline lookup yields CDR1 SGHTA and CDR2 FQGNSA. CDR3 residues: CASSSPGLAGTNSYEQYF. Here the CDR3 DNA reads TGTGCCAGCAGCTCGCCGGGACTAGCGGGGACGAACTCCTACGAGCAGTACTTC. The variable domain in full, completed from reference TRBV7-2 and TRBJ2-7, reads GAGVSQSPSNKVTEKGKDVELRCDPISGHTALYWYRQSLGQGLEFLIYFQGNSAPDKSGLPSDRFSAERTGGSVSTLTIQRTQQEDSAVYLCASSSPGLAGTNSYEQYFGPGTRLTVT.

This clonotype was seen more than once but under ten times. CDR3 sequence: CASSYTQGAYEQYF. The CDR3, as DNA: TGTGCCAGCAGTTACACTCAGGGGGCCTACGAGCAGTACTTC. This rearrangement joins TRBV6-2 or TRBV6-3 to TRBJ2-7; TRBD1 matches at 7 bases. From germline, CDR1 is MNHEY and CDR2 SVGEGT. V lost 2 bases and J lost 2; bases outside the gene matches: 3. The CDR3 runs to 14 residues.

A few counts support this clonotype. The CDR3 DNA is TGCAGCGTGACAGGACTAGCGGGGGGGAGCTCCTACAATGAGCAGTTCTTC. It yields the protein CSVTGLAGGSSYNEQFF. This chain uses TRBV29-1 with TRBJ2-1, with TRBD2 identical over 15 bases. From germline, CDR1 is SQVTM and CDR2 ANQGSEA. This CDR3 is built from 17 residues. After removal of 6 bases from V and 0 bases from J, the junction contained 6 bases not matched to a gene.

The rearrangement joins TRBV7-2 to TRBJ1-6; no firm D call. Looked up from germline, CDR1 is SGHTA and CDR2 is FQGNSA. This CDR3 is 13 amino acids long. The ends were cut back, 3 bases at V and 7 bases at J, with 7 bases in the middle. CDR3 sequence (DNA): TGTGCCAGCAGCTTTGACAAAAATTCACCCCTCCACTTT. Protein: CASSFDKNSPLHF.

This clonotype has a handful of counts. CDR3 DNA sequence: TGCAGTGCTACGCAGAGGGGACAGCTTCCCGAAAAACTGTTTTTT. Protein sequence: CSATQRGQLPEKLFF. The chain is built from TRBV20-1 and TRBJ1-4; the match to TRBD1 covers 7 bases. This CDR3 is built from 15 residues. Germline V gene lookup returns CDR1 DFQATT and CDR2 SNEGSKA (reference sequence). V lost 4 bases and J lost 8; bases outside the gene matches: 13.

In this sample, this clonotype turned up a few times. The genes are TRBV29-1 and TRBJ1-6; D unresolved. Germline V lookup: CDR1 SQVTM, CDR2 ANQGSEA. The CDR3 contains 14 residues. The V end was cut by 2 bases, the J end by 5 bases, with 10 bases between. This CDR3 reads CSVELPGDNSPLHF. The CDR3 region has the DNA TGCAGCGTTGAATTACCGGGAGATAATTCACCCCTCCACTTT. Variable domain in full (rest from reference TRBV29-1 and TRBJ1-6): SAVISQKPSRDICQRGTSLTIQCQVDSQVTMMFWYRQQPGQSLTLIATANQGSEATYESGFVIDKFPISRPNLTFSTLTVSNMSPEDSSIYLCSVELPGDNSPLHFGNGTRLTVT.

This clonotype has just a few counts. The V call is TRBV6-5, the J call TRBJ2-5, with 7 bases identical to TRBD2. J lost 1 base, V lost 2 bases, and 1 base had no gene match. The CDR3 is 14 amino acids. Germline V gene data show CDR1 as MNHEY and CDR2 as SVGAGI. The CDR3 sequence is CASSYGTTQETQYF. The CDR3 coding sequence is TGTGCCAGCAGTTACGGGACTACCCAAGAGACCCAGTACTTC.